This T cell receptor (beta chain) was sequenced for a study of blood T cell dynamics during melanoma immunotherapy. Profiled with immunoSEQ multiplex PCR; TCRdb holds only in-frame clones, not every one. The sample has some 15,000 clones, approximately 90% seen once; the top ten hold around 0.99%. The ends were cut back, 4 bases at V and 2 bases at J, with 3 bases in the middle. The germline gives CDR1 SGHNT, CDR2 YENEEA. The CDR3 extends over 11 amino acids. As to time point: week 3, after first cycle of checkpoint inhibitor. One draw preceded checkpoint blockade; another followed its first cycle at week 3. On this clone itself: Its antigen is currently unknown.

Study-wide results and caveats: It remained unknown if the driving T cell clones were melanoma-specific.

The starting material was blood, obtained from a patient treated with checkpoint blockade. V and J are TRBV11-3 and TRBJ2-7; D gene unclear. This clonotype was obtained from a human donor with melanoma. This CDR3 is CASSYAYEQYF. DNA for the CDR3: TGTGCCAGCAGCTACGCCTACGAGCAGTACTTC.